This T cell receptor beta chain was obtained from a study of cytomegalovirus exposure and HLA in healthy donors. Study-wide findings and caveats: The sole available immune exposure information was CMV serostatus. Looking again later, the authors saw that most CMV-associated TCR beta chains seemed HLA-restricted.

Concerning this clone itself: Its specificity is not known.

PCR used 60 Vbeta primers and 13 Jbeta primers. The table came from immunoSEQ multiplex PCR; TCRdb's copy has only in-frame clones and leaves some out. The sample has 150,000 or so clones, roughly 79% seen once. V dropped 4 bases and J dropped 5 bases, with 18 bases sitting between them. The CDR3 contains 15 residues. In germline, CDR1 is SGHRS, CDR2 YFSETQ. The genes are TRBV5-1 and TRBJ1-1, with D possibly being TRBD1 (6 bases). The sequence derives from a woman between 40 and 55 years old in good health and CMV-seronegative. The specimen was PBMCs. The CDR3 loop is CASSTWPGERTEAFF. The DNA of the CDR3 is TGCGCCAGCAGCACGTGGCCAGGGGAGAGGACTGAAGCTTTCTTT.